This T cell receptor beta chain was recorded in a study of blood T cell repertoires in COVID-19. Germline V gene sequence: CDR1 SGHRS, CDR2 YFSETQ. Germline trimming cut 2 bases from V and 7 bases from J; bases unmatched to any gene: 5. This CDR3 contains 14 residues. In the original workflow: Reference gene primer amplification gave nucleated cell count estimates. The method was immunoSEQ multiplex PCR; TCRdb's version includes in-frame clones alone and lacks a portion of them. D and trimming come from the DNA, and the V and J calls and clone size come from that table. The sample consists of about 190,000 clones, roughly four fifths of them appearing once.

The chain couples TRBV5-1 to TRBJ1-2, with TRBD1 matching over 10 bases. What was sequenced was peripheral blood. The sequence came from a woman between 65 and 79 years old with active or convalescent COVID-19. CDR3 amino acids: CASSFSGTGVGYTF. DNA for the CDR3: TGCGCCAGCAGCTTCTCGGGGACAGGGGTTGGCTACACCTTC. The whole variable domain, remainder taken from reference TRBV5-1 and TRBJ1-2, is KAGVTQTPRYLIKTRGQQVTLSCSPISGHRSVSWYQQTPGQGLQFLFEYFSETQRNKGNFPGRFSGRQFSNSRSEMNVSTLELGDSALYLCASSFSGTGVGYTFGSGTRLTVV.